In its sample, the clone carrying this TCR beta chain was seen many times. Its antigen is still unknown. The data were taken from a study of T cells in Graves' hyperthyroidism and ophthalmopathy. Using RNA transcripts as the source, TCR beta CDR3 regions were amplified. When the TCR CDR3 underwent first-round RT-PCR, the HTBI primer set was used. TCRdb re-called the multiplex PCR reads with MiXCR, one entry per CDR3 protein. The profile shows roughly 290,000 distinct CDR3 sequences, around 15% of them singletons. Study findings and constraints: Blood also showed most of the thyroid clonotypes that were expanded above 0.001.

Germline assignment: CDR1 MDHEN and CDR2 SYDVKM. Trimming cost V 6 bases and J 5 bases; bases outside gene matches: 10. CDR3 length equals 15 residues. Material for sequencing was blood. The chain links TRBV28 to TRBJ1-5; TRBD1 aligns across 7 bases. The clonotype comes from a woman between 40 and 50 years old with Graves' hyperthyroidism. CDR3 protein: CASRYRDRRHQPQHF. CDR3 coding DNA: TGTGCCAGCAGATACCGGGACAGAAGACATCAGCCCCAGCATTTT.